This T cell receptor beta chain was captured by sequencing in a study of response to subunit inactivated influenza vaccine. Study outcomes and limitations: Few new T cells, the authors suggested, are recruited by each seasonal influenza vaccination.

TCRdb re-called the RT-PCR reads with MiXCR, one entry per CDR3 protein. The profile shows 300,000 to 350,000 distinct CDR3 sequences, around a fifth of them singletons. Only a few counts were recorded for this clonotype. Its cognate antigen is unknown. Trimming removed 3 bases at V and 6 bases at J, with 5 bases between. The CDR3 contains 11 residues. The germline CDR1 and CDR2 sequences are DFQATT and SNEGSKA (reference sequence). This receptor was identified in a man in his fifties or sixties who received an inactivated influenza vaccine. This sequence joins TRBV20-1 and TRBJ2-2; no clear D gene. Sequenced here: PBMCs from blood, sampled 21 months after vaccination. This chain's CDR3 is CSASYAGELFF. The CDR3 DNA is TGCAGTGCTAGTTACGCCGGGGAGCTGTTTTTT.